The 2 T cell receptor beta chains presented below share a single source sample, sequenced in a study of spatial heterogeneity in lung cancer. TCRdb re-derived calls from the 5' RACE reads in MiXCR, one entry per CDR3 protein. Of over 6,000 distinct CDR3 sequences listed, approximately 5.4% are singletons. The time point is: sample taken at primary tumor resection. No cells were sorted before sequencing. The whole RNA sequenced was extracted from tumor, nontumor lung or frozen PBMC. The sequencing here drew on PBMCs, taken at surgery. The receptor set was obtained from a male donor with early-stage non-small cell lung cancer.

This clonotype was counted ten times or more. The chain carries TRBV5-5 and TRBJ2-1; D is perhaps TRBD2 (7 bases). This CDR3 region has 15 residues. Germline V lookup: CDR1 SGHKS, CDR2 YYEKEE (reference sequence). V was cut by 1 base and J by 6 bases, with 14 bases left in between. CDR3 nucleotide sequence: TGTGCCAGCAGCTTGAAAACGGGGGGCCTCAATGAGCAGTTCTTC. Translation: CASSLKTGGLNEQFF.

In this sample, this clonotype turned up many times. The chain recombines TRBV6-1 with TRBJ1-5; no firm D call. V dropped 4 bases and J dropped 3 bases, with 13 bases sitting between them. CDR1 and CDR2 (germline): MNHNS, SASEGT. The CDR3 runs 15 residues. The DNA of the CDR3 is TGTGCCAGCAGTGGAGGGTACAGTATCAATCAGCCCCAGCATTTT. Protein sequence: CASSGGYSINQPQHF.